The TCR beta chain described here comes from a study of blood T cell repertoires in COVID-19. Study in general: PBMCs, B-cell-depleted T cells, or T cells were the source of the cDNA or gDNA that made up the material.

This clone was detected only a few times. The table came from immunoSEQ multiplex PCR; TCRdb's copy has only in-frame clones and leaves some out. In the table there are fewer than 250,000 clones, about 80% of which are singletons. The CDR3 totals 15 residues. After removal of 1 base from V and 5 bases from J, the junction contained 3 bases not matched to a gene. Germline V gene data show CDR1 as SNHLY and CDR2 as FYNNEI. The clonotype was recovered from a woman in her thirties or forties with active or convalescent COVID-19. The chain employs TRBV2 and TRBJ2-1; 9 bases line up with TRBD2. Sample: peripheral blood. The CDR3: CASSEGAGGHNEQFF. The CDR3 DNA reads as TGTGCCAGCAGTGAAGGCGCGGGAGGGCACAATGAGCAGTTCTTC.